A single sample is the source of the 8 T cell receptor beta chains below, sequenced in a study of shared clonotypes between healthy human individuals. The repertoire was sequenced with immunoSEQ multiplex PCR; TCRdb's copy has only in-frame clones and lacks some. The sample shows 700,000 or so clones, about three quarters of them seen only once. Sample: memory CD4+ T cells sorted from blood. Subset given: CD45RA-negative fraction. Receptor source: a woman in her twenties or thirties in good health.

CDR3: CASSSGQGYGYTF. CDR3 bases: TGTGCCAGCAGCTCGGGACAGGGCTATGGCTACACCTTC. The J gene is TRBJ1-2, the V gene TRBV7-2; 9 bases are a match to TRBD1. V was pared by 4 bases and J by 4 bases, with 1 base of the junction left unmatched. Looked up from germline, CDR1 is SGHTA and CDR2 is FQGNSA. This CDR3 has 13 residues.

This rearrangement joins TRBV9 to TRBJ2-1, with a tentative D call TRBD2 (5 bases). Germline loops: CDR1 SGDLS, CDR2 YYNGEE. V lost 4 bases and J 4 bases, leaving 12 bases between the germline ends. The CDR3 extends over 14 amino acids. The CDR3 DNA reads as TGTGCCAGCAGCACCCGGGGTGGATACAATGAGCAGTTCTTC. Its protein product is CASSTRGGYNEQFF.

A single count supports this clone. V usage is TRBV29-1 and J usage is TRBJ1-1, with D perhaps TRBD1 (6 bases). CDR3 length: 13 amino acids. V lost 3 bases to trimming and J lost 3 bases, with 11 bases between them. Per germline, CDR1 SQVTM and CDR2 ANQGSEA. The CDR3 protein is CSVDTGLDTEAFF. For the CDR3, the DNA is TGCAGCGTTGATACAGGGCTCGACACTGAAGCTTTCTTT.

As concerns this clone: Other DNA sequences in the same sample also yield this CDR3. The chain has TRBV18 and TRBJ2-7; D might be TRBD2 (5 bases). Germline CDR1 and CDR2: KGHSH and LQKENI. This CDR3 contains 14 residues. V dropped 3 bases and J dropped 2 bases, with 11 bases sitting between them. The CDR3 sequence: CASSPGTGTYEQYF. As DNA, the CDR3 is TGTGCCAGCTCACCGGGAACGGGAACCTACGAGCAGTACTTC.

This clone was counted between two and nine times. This CDR3 is also generated by other DNA sequences in the sample. V gene TRBV5-8 combines with J gene TRBJ2-3, with D uncertain. V was pared by 1 base and J by 4 bases, with 4 bases between. Germline V gives CDR1 SGHTS, CDR2 YDEGEE. The CDR3 runs to 12 residues. This CDR3 is CASSLRADTQYF. The CDR3 DNA is TGTGCCAGCAGCTTGCGCGCAGATACGCAGTATTTT.

The CDR3: CASSLSMVPVTEAFF. DNA for the CDR3: TGTGCCAGCAGCTTATCGATGGTCCCGGTCACTGAAGCTTTCTTT. This sequence joins TRBV7-3 and TRBJ1-1; D is unresolved. Trimming took off 2 bases at V and 4 bases at J, with 14 bases between the two ends. This CDR3 region has 15 residues. The germline gives CDR1 SGHTA, CDR2 FQGTGA.

The chain combines TRBV6-5 with TRBJ1-2; TRBD1 might be the D (6 bases). The CDR3 length is 15 residues. CDR1 and CDR2 from the germline V gene are MNHEY and SVGAGI. Trimming removed 0 bases at V and 7 bases at J, with 15 bases between. The CDR3 spells CASSYSNRVESGYTF. CDR3 in DNA: TGTGCCAGCAGTTACTCGAACAGGGTGGAGAGTGGCTACACCTTC.

The genes are TRBV6-5 and TRBJ2-6; D may be TRBD1 (5 bases). V was shortened by 8 bases and J by 8 bases, with 19 bases between the two germline ends. Germline V gene lookup returns CDR1 MNHEY and CDR2 SVGAGI. The CDR3 loop spans 15 amino acids. The CDR3 protein is CASLPTGTDTNVLTF. As DNA, the CDR3 is TGTGCCAGCCTTCCCACAGGTACGGATACCAACGTCCTGACTTTC.